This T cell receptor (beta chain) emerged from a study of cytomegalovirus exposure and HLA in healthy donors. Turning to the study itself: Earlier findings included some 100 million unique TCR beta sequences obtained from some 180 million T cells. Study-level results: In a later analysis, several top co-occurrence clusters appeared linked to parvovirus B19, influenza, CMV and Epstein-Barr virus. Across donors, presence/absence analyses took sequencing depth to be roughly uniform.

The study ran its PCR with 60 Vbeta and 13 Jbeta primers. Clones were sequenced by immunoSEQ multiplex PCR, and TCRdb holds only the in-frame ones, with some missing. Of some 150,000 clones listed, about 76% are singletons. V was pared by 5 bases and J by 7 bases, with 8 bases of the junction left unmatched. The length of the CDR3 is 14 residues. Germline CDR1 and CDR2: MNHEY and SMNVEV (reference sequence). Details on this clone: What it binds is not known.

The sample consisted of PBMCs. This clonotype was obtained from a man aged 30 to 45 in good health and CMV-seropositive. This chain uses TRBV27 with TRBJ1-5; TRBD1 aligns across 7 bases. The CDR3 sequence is CASSRGDSKQPQHF. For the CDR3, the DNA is TGTGCCAGCAGTAGAGGGGACAGTAAGCAGCCCCAGCATTTT.